This is a list of T cell receptor beta chains from one sample in a study of T cell responses to AZD1222 COVID-19 vaccine. Profiling relied on immunoSEQ multiplex PCR, and the TCRdb table lists in-frame clones only, not all of them. The data hold 150,000 to 200,000 clones, with roughly 94% observed a single time. The source material was peripheral blood, sampled 28 days after the second AZD1222 dose. These receptors were obtained from an adult who received the AZD1222 COVID-19 vaccine. CDR3s include the opening cysteine and the closing phenylalanine or tryptophan.

v_gene: TRBV29-1
j_gene: TRBJ1-1
CDR3aa: CSVPTGPVDTEAFF

v_gene: TRBV6-2/TRBV6-3
j_gene: TRBJ1-1
CDR3aa: CASSYPATEAFF

v_gene: TRBV19
j_gene: TRBJ1-1
CDR3aa: CASRDRGLTEAFF

v_gene: TRBV6-2/TRBV6-3
j_gene: TRBJ1-1
CDR3aa: CASSYIPGGRSEAFF

v_gene: TRBV5-8
j_gene: TRBJ1-3
CDR3aa: CASSPGPNTIYF

v_gene: TRBV18
j_gene: TRBJ1-5
CDR3aa: CASSPGGVGNQPQHF

v_gene: TRBV27
j_gene: TRBJ2-3
CDR3aa: CASSPPRGSDTQYF

v_gene: TRBV20-1
j_gene: TRBJ2-1
CDR3aa: CSAPSGYEQFF

v_gene: TRBV7-8
j_gene: TRBJ1-5
CDR3aa: CASSFPPEPQHF

v_gene: TRBV29-1
j_gene: TRBJ2-1
CDR3aa: CSAEPILAGVTDEQFF

v_gene: TRBV27
j_gene: TRBJ2-1
CDR3aa: CASSLSGSYNEQFF

v_gene: TRBV24-1
j_gene: TRBJ2-2
CDR3aa: CATSDFIRGSSTGELFF

v_gene: TRBV19
j_gene: TRBJ1-2
CDR3aa: CASSLRGFYGYTF

v_gene: TRBV14
j_gene: TRBJ1-2
CDR3aa: CASSQEARGTGAWDFGYTF

v_gene: TRBV28
j_gene: TRBJ2-7
CDR3aa: CASSFNPGGDAQYF

v_gene: TRBV6-5
j_gene: TRBJ2-1
CDR3aa: CATGLDNEQFF

v_gene: TRBV7-2
j_gene: TRBJ2-5
CDR3aa: CASSLVAGGQETQYF

v_gene: TRBV25-1
j_gene: TRBJ2-7
CDR3aa: CASSEMGYEQYF

v_gene: TRBV9
j_gene: TRBJ1-1
CDR3aa: CASSVVGQGLTEAFF

v_gene: TRBV5-4
j_gene: TRBJ1-1
CDR3aa: CASSSTGAIPEAFF

v_gene: TRBV24-1
j_gene: TRBJ2-5
CDR3aa: CATSDLKRTGVVEETQYF

v_gene: TRBV5-1
j_gene: TRBJ2-3
CDR3aa: CASSFGATDTQYF

v_gene: TRBV14
j_gene: TRBJ2-3
CDR3aa: CASSQSRWTSGRAEDTQYF

v_gene: TRBV5-1
j_gene: TRBJ2-3
CDR3aa: CASKAGSPPHTQYF

v_gene: TRBV3-1/TRBV3-2
j_gene: TRBJ2-7
CDR3aa: CASSQMGLATHEQYF